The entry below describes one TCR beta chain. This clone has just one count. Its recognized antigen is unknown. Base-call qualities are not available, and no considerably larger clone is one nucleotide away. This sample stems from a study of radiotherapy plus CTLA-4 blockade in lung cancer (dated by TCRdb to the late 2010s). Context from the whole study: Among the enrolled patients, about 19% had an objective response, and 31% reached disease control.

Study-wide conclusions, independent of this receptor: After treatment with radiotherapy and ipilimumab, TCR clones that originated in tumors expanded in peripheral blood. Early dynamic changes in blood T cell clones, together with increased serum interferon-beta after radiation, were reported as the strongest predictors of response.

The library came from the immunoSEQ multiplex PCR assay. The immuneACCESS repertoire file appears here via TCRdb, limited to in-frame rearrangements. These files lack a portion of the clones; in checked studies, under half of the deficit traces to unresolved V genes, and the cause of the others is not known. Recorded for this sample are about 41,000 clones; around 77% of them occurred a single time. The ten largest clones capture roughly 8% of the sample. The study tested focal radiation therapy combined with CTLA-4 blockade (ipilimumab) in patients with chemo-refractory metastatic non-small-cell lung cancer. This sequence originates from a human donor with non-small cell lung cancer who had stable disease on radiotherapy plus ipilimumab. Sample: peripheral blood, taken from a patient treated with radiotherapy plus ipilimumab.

The CDR3 in this case is CASSAGVGNTIYF. The nucleotides are TGTGCCAGCAGCGCGGGAGTGGGAAACACCATATATTTT. The chain joins TRBV9 to TRBJ1-3, with the D gene uncertain. The CDR3 measures 13 amino acids from cysteine to phenylalanine. The kept DNA is CDR3 alone, 39 bases in frame from the first base. V drops 3 bases and J drops 4 bases, leaving 8 bases in between. CDR1 SGDLS and CDR2 YYNGEE are derived from the germline V gene.